This passage covers 19 T cell receptor beta chains from one sample sequenced in a study of graft-versus-host responses after intestinal transplantation. The repertoire was sequenced with immunoSEQ multiplex PCR; TCRdb's copy has only in-frame clones and lacks some. The sample gives 35,000 to 45,000 clones, 91% of which show up once; roughly 4.5% is in the top ten. The source was PBMCs, collected 524 days after transplant. The receptors derive from a human patient who received an intestinal transplant, so some T cells may come from the graft donor.

The chain employs TRBV18 and TRBJ1-1, with 11 nucleotides matching TRBD1. The CDR3 extends over 16 amino acids. CDR1 is KGHSH, CDR2 LQKENI, per germline. Trimming cost V 3 bases and J 5 bases; bases outside gene matches: 8. CDR3 bases: TGTGCCAGCTCACCTAAAGGACAGGGGGCGGTTACTGAAGCTTTCTTT. Translating gives CASSPKGQGAVTEAFF.

This clone showed up just once. The chain couples TRBV19 to TRBJ2-2; TRBD1 matches 11 bases. The length of the CDR3 is 16 residues. V dropped 4 bases and J dropped 3; count of bases not matched to a gene: 4. Germline-derived CDR1 and CDR2 are LNHDA and SQIVND (reference sequence). This chain's CDR3 is CASSRGQGADTGELFF. The DNA for the CDR3 is TGTGCCAGTAGTAGAGGACAGGGGGCGGACACCGGGGAGCTGTTTTTT. The whole variable domain, remainder taken from reference TRBV19 and TRBJ2-2, is DGGITQSPKYLFRKEGQNVTLSCEQNLNHDAMYWYRQDPGQGLRLIYYSQIVNDFQKGDIAEGYSVSREKKESFPLTVTSAQKNPTAFYLCASSRGQGADTGELFFGEGSRLTVL.

The CDR3 loop is CASSQDPGQTYEQYF. The CDR3 DNA follows: TGCGCCAGCAGCCAAGATCCTGGCCAAACCTACGAGCAGTACTTC. The V gene is TRBV4-1, the J gene TRBJ2-7; D uncertain. V gave up 0 bases and J gave up 2 bases, with 11 bases separating them. The CDR3 sequence is 15 residues long. Germline V lookup: CDR1 MGHRA, CDR2 YSYEKL.

The V gene is TRBV5-6, the J gene TRBJ1-4; 10 nucleotides agree with TRBD1. With 4 bases clipped from V and 6 bases from J, the junction kept 3 bases outside the gene matches. Germline CDR1 reads SGHDT; CDR2 reads YYEEEE. CDR3 length: 14 amino acids. The DNA for the CDR3 is TGTGCCAGCAGCCCCGGGACAGGGGATGAAAAACTGTTTTTT. The encoded protein is CASSPGTGDEKLFF.

The chain employs TRBV5-6 and TRBJ2-5; tentatively, D is TRBD1 (8 bases). Per germline, CDR1 SGHDT and CDR2 YYEEEE. The CDR3 contains 17 residues. V was shortened by 0 bases and J by 1 base, with 16 bases between the two germline ends. The CDR3 protein is CASSLAYRGGTQETQYF. CDR3 coding DNA: TGTGCCAGCAGCTTGGCCTACAGGGGGGGGACCCAAGAGACCCAGTACTTC.

V gene TRBV18 combines with J gene TRBJ1-1; no firm D call. CDR1 and CDR2 (germline): KGHSH, LQKENI. There are 13 residues in the CDR3. The germline V and J ends were trimmed by 6 bases and 3 bases, with 11 bases remaining between them. The DNA for the CDR3 is TGTGCCAGCTCTAGAGGCGGAGACACTGAAGCTTTCTTT. Translation: CASSRGGDTEAFF.

The rearrangement uses TRBV5-6 and TRBJ2-5; possibly TRBD1 or TRBD2 for D (5 bases each). The V gene lost 3 bases and the J gene lost 7 bases, with 16 bases spanning the gap. The CDR3 runs 14 residues. Germline lookup yields CDR1 SGHDT and CDR2 YYEEEE. CDR3 region: CASSWDAAPGTQYF. The DNA for the CDR3 is TGTGCCAGCAGCTGGGACGCGGCCCCGGGGACCCAGTACTTC.

This chain uses TRBV27 with TRBJ1-2, with 8 bases lining up with TRBD1. After removal of 0 bases from V and 2 bases from J, the junction contained 5 bases not matched to a gene. Looked up from germline, CDR1 is MNHEY and CDR2 is SMNVEV (reference sequence). The CDR3 has 16 residues. The CDR3 DNA reads TGTGCCAGCAGTTTATCCGCGGGACAGGTGAACTATGGCTACACCTTC. Translating it yields CASSLSAGQVNYGYTF.

The chain couples TRBV28 to TRBJ2-1, with D unresolved. The V gene lost 3 bases and the J gene lost 5 bases, with 8 bases spanning the gap. The CDR3 runs to 13 residues. Germline CDR1 MDHEN, CDR2 SYDVKM. CDR3 DNA: TGTGCCAGCAGTTTTAGGTTAAACAATGAGCAGTTCTTC. It is translated as CASSFRLNNEQFF.

V usage is TRBV10-1 and J usage is TRBJ2-7; a weak D match, TRBD2 (5 bases). The CDR3 length is 14 residues. V was pared by 0 bases and J by 7 bases, with 13 bases between. The germline CDR1 and CDR2 sequences are WNHNN and SYGVQD (reference sequence). CDR3 coding DNA: TGCGCCAGCAGTGAGTCAGGTGGGAGCGGAGAGCAGTACTTC. Translated, it gives CASSESGGSGEQYF.

The chain couples TRBV12-5 to TRBJ2-7, with 10 positions matching TRBD2. CDR1 LGHNT and CDR2 FRNRAP come from the germline V gene. CDR3 length: 14 residues. With V trimmed by 5 bases and J by 3 bases, 4 bases remained unmatched. This CDR3 is CASGRWTSGYEQYF. CDR3 DNA sequence: TGTGCTAGTGGTAGATGGACTAGCGGCTACGAGCAGTACTTC.

V usage is TRBV18 and J usage is TRBJ2-5; TRBD2 agrees at 7 bases. V shed 3 bases, J shed 1 base, and the junction held 5 bases outside the gene matches. The germline V gene has CDR1 KGHSH and CDR2 LQKENI. The CDR3 is 15 residues long. CDR3 protein: CASSPSPGGQETQYF. DNA of the CDR3: TGTGCCAGCTCACCGTCTCCGGGAGGCCAAGAGACCCAGTACTTC. The variable domain in full, with the rest retrieved from reference TRBV18 and TRBJ2-5, is NAGVMQNPRHLVRRRGQEARLRCSPMKGHSHVYWYRQLPEEGLKFMVYLQKENIIDESGMPKERFSAEFPKEGPSILRIQQVVRGDSAAYFCASSPSPGGQETQYFGPGTRLLVL.

The chain joins TRBV28 to TRBJ2-3; the D is unclear. Per germline, CDR1 MDHEN and CDR2 SYDVKM. The CDR3 spans 14 residues. Between the trimmed V and J ends, which lost 5 bases and 8 bases, there was a span of 17 bases. CDR3 sequence reads: CASSPPVGSGTQYF. The CDR3, as DNA: TGTGCCAGCAGTCCACCTGTCGGATCCGGTACGCAGTATTTT. Full variable domain (remainder filled in from reference TRBV28 and TRBJ2-3): DVKVTQSSRYLVKRTGEKVFLECVQDMDHENMFWYRQDPGLGLRLIYFSYDVKMKEKGDIPEGYSVSREKKERFSLILESASTNQTSMYLCASSPPVGSGTQYFGPGTRLTVL.

The chain carries TRBV5-1 and TRBJ2-7; 10 nucleotides align to TRBD2. The germline V gene has CDR1 SGHRS and CDR2 YFSETQ. The length of the CDR3 is 15 residues. V lost 2 bases to trimming and J lost 5 bases; unmatched junction nucleotides: 7. CDR3 sequence reads: CASSLFLAGVNEQYF. DNA of the CDR3: TGCGCCAGCAGCTTATTTCTAGCGGGAGTAAACGAGCAGTACTTC.

The rearrangement joins TRBV2 to TRBJ1-6; 12 positions match TRBD1. V shed 5 bases, J shed 11 bases, and the junction held 13 bases outside the gene matches. The CDR3 has 17 amino acids. Per germline, CDR1 SNHLY and CDR2 FYNNEI. CDR3 protein: CASSITTGTGGGTPLHF. CDR3 nucleotide sequence: TGTGCCAGCAGTATCACTACCGGGACAGGGGGCGGGACACCCCTCCACTTT.

The chain couples TRBV10-2 to TRBJ2-1, with a tentative D call TRBD2 (6 bases). The CDR3 length is 14 residues. Trimming took 2 bases from V and 6 from J, leaving 11 bases between them. Germline-derived CDR1 and CDR2 are WSHSY and SAAADI. The chain's CDR3 is CASSESGPANEQFF. DNA of the CDR3: TGCGCCAGCAGTGAGAGCGGGCCTGCCAATGAGCAGTTCTTC.

This rearrangement joins TRBV4-3 to TRBJ1-1; D call uncertain. CDR1 is LGHNA and CDR2 is YSLEER in the germline V gene. V was pared by 1 base and J by 6 bases, with 12 bases between. The CDR3 is 14 residues long. The CDR3 sequence is CASSQVHPGAEAFF. In DNA form, the CDR3 reads TGCGCCAGCAGCCAAGTGCACCCCGGGGCTGAAGCTTTCTTT.

The chain has TRBV19 and TRBJ1-2; perhaps TRBD1 as D (6 bases). Germline V gives CDR1 LNHDA, CDR2 SQIVND (reference sequence). This CDR3 comprises 13 residues. V lost 6 bases and J lost 2, with 10 bases in between. Here the CDR3 reads CASSRGSNYGYTF. In DNA, the CDR3 is TGTGCCAGTAGCAGGGGTTCCAACTATGGCTACACCTTC.

The chain joins TRBV19 to TRBJ1-5; D call uncertain. Germline V lookup: CDR1 LNHDA, CDR2 SQIVND (reference sequence). The CDR3 runs 12 residues. Trimming left V 3 bases short and J 5 bases short, with 5 bases between. Written as DNA, the CDR3 is TGTGCCAGTAGTATGGGGTATCAGCCCCAGCATTTT. Its protein product is CASSMGYQPQHF.